These T cell receptor beta chains were read from a single sample in a study of technical replicates of blood from a handful of donors. TCRdb keeps only in-frame clones here, not all; method: immunoSEQ multiplex PCR. The data contain fewer than 80,000 clones, around 86% of them seen just once; the ten biggest clones take up approximately 5%. Sequencing was done on a sample of PBMCs. Every receptor here comes from a human donor in good health. Some clones in this sample may be carry-over from other donors' samples. CDR3s include the opening cysteine and the closing phenylalanine or tryptophan. D genes are given only for firm matches. Only part of the rows carry a size: once, few, many, or a class if the clone is expanded.

>TRBJ2-2|.|.|TRBV2
TGTGCCAGCAGTCTCGTCGGAGGGCTCGGGGAGCTGTTTTTT
CASSLVGGLGELFF
>TRBJ1-1|few|.|TRBV29-1
TGCAGCGCCGCCAGGTCGAACACTGAAGCTTTCTTT
CSAARSNTEAFF
>TRBJ1-1|.|.|TRBV2
TGTGCCAGCCCTGATGGGCGGGAGGCGAACACTGAAGCTTTCTTT
CASPDGREANTEAFF
>TRBJ2-7|.|.|TRBV5-1
TGCGCCAGCAGCTTGGACACAACCTACGAGCAGTACTTC
CASSLDTTYEQYF
>TRBJ2-7|once|TRBD2|TRBV5-6
TGTGCCAGCAGCAAAGGACTAGCGGGACTTTACGAGCAGTACTTC
CASSKGLAGLYEQYF
>TRBJ1-4|.|.|TRBV4-1
TGCGCCAGCAGCCCATCATCGTGGGGGGGCGGCGGGGAAAAACTGTTTTTT
CASSPSSWGGGGEKLFF
>TRBJ2-7|.|.|TRBV30
TGTGCCTGGAGTGTTCAGGGCTACGAGCAGTACTTC
CAWSVQGYEQYF
>TRBJ1-2|.|.|TRBV7-9
TGTGCCAGCAGCCCCGGACAGAACTATGGCTACACCTTC
CASSPGQNYGYTF
>TRBJ2-5|.|TRBD2|TRBV7-3
TGTGCCAGCCGGGGTAGCGGGGAAGAGACCCAGTACTTC
CASRGSGEETQYF
>TRBJ2-5|.|.|TRBV5-1
TGCGCCAGCAGCCCTGTTGGCAGCGGGGAGACCCAGTACTTC
CASSPVGSGETQYF
>TRBJ2-5|.|.|TRBV7-2
TGTGCCAGCAGCTTACGGCAGGAAGAGACCCAGTACTTC
CASSLRQEETQYF
>TRBJ2-7|once|.|TRBV7-2
TGTGCCAGCAGCAGGGGGTACTCCTACGAGCAGTACTTC
CASSRGYSYEQYF
>TRBJ1-1|.|.|TRBV7-3
TGTGCCAGCAGCACAGCGAACACTGAAGCTTTCTTT
CASSTANTEAFF
>TRBJ2-5|.|TRBD1|TRBV7-9
TGTGCCAGCAGCAAAGGGACAGGGGCTAAAGGGCTTGAGACCCAGTACTTC
CASSKGTGAKGLETQYF
>TRBJ2-7|.|TRBD2|TRBV2
TGTGCCAGCAGTGAAACCCTGCGGGGGGGCCCCTACGAGCAGTACTTC
CASSETLRGGPYEQYF
>TRBJ1-4|few|.|TRBV11-3
TGTGCCAGCGAGGGCGTGAGCGATGAAAAACTGTTTTTT
CASEGVSDEKLFF
>TRBJ2-7|.|.|TRBV5-1
TGCGCCAGCAGCTTGGTGATCGGGAGCGAGCAGTACTTC
CASSLVIGSEQYF
>TRBJ1-6|few|.|TRBV7-2
TGTGCCAGCAGCTTATTACAGAATAATTCACCCCTCCACTTT
CASSLLQNNSPLHF
>TRBJ2-7|.|.|TRBV7-2
TGTGCCAGCAGCTTAGGAGGCAGAGTCTACGAGCAGTACTTC
CASSLGGRVYEQYF
>TRBJ1-3|.|.|TRBV29-1
TGCAGCGTTGAATCAGACTCTGGAAACACCATATATTTT
CSVESDSGNTIYF
>TRBJ1-1|.|.|TRBV29-1
TGCAGCGTCGGAGGATCCACTGAAGCTTTCTTT
CSVGGSTEAFF
>TRBJ2-1|once|.|TRBV15
TGTGCCACCAGCAGGGTAGCAGGGAATGAGCAGTTCTTC
CATSRVAGNEQFF
>TRBJ2-7|.|TRBD1|TRBV10-1
TGCGCCAGCAGTGAGTCCAGGGGGAGACATTACGAGCAGTACTTC
CASSESRGRHYEQYF
>TRBJ2-5|.|TRBD2|TRBV6-5
TGTGCCAGCAGCCCAGGACTAGCCCGGGTCGAGACCCAGTACTTC
CASSPGLARVETQYF
>TRBJ1-1|.|.|TRBV29-1
TGCAGCGGGCTACAGGGCAGAACTGAAGCTTTCTTT
CSGLQGRTEAFF
>TRBJ1-2|.|TRBD1|TRBV6-6
TGTGCCAGCAGTTGGGGACAGGGTGGGGACTATGGCTACACCTTC
CASSWGQGGDYGYTF
>TRBJ2-5|.|TRBD2|TRBV6-1
TGTGCCAGCAGGGAAGCGGGACTGGAAGAGACCCAGTACTTC
CASREAGLEETQYF
>TRBJ2-7|.|.|TRBV30
TGTGCCTGGGACAGGACGGAAGGCGAGCAGTACTTC
CAWDRTEGEQYF
>TRBJ1-1|.|.|TRBV5-6
TGTGCCAGCAGCTCCCGACAGGTAGCTTTCTTT
CASSSRQVAFF
>TRBJ1-6|.|.|TRBV4-1
TGCGCCAGCAGCCGGGAGGGTAATTCACCCCTCCACTTT
CASSREGNSPLHF
>TRBJ2-7|once|.|TRBV4-1
TGCGCCAGCAGCCAAGATGGTAGTCTGGGGGGCTACGAGCAGTACTTC
CASSQDGSLGGYEQYF
>TRBJ2-7|.|TRBD1|TRBV7-9
TGTGCCAGCAGCTCCCGGGACAGGGGCCACGAGCAGTACTTC
CASSSRDRGHEQYF
>TRBJ2-5|.|.|TRBV5-1
TGCGCCAGCAGCCTCGGACAGTACCACCAAGAGACCCAGTACTTC
CASSLGQYHQETQYF
>TRBJ1-2|.|.|TRBV7-2
TGTGCCAGCAGCTTGGGGCCCATTAACTATGGCTACACCTTC
CASSLGPINYGYTF
>TRBJ1-5|.|.|TRBV16
TGTGCCAGCAGCCAACAGGGAGGGGGTCAGCCCCAGCATTTT
CASSQQGGGQPQHF
>TRBJ2-5|.|.|TRBV7-3
TGTGCCAGCAGCTTCGGGGGCCAAGAGACCCAGTACTTC
CASSFGGQETQYF
>TRBJ1-1|.|TRBD1|TRBV7-9
TGTGCCAGCAGCATAGGGACAGGGGTGAACACTGAAGCTTTCTTT
CASSIGTGVNTEAFF
>TRBJ1-2|.|.|TRBV6-5
TGTGCCAGCAGTTACTCGATCGGAGGCGACTATGGCTACACCTTC
CASSYSIGGDYGYTF
>TRBJ1-5|once|.|TRBV30
TGTGCCTGGAGTGTACAATTTTGGCCCCAGCATTTT
CAWSVQFWPQHF
>TRBJ2-7|.|TRBD2|TRBV5-8
TGTGCCAGCAGCTTGGAAGAGCGGGACTTCTACGAGCAGTACTTC
CASSLEERDFYEQYF
>TRBJ2-7|once|.|TRBV5-1
TGCGCCAGCAGCTTGGAAGGAGGGAATCAGCAGTACTTC
CASSLEGGNQQYF
>TRBJ2-7|few|TRBD1|TRBV5-1
TGCGCCAGCAGCCCAGGGACAGTCAGCTCCTACGAGCAGTACTTC
CASSPGTVSSYEQYF
>TRBJ1-5|few|TRBD1|TRBV4-1
TGCGCCAGCCGGGCCGGGACAGGGAGTAATAGCAATCAGCCCCAGCATTTT
CASRAGTGSNSNQPQHF
>TRBJ1-1|.|TRBD1|TRBV7-3
TGTGCCAGCAGCTTGACAGGGGTGACTGAAGCTTTCTTT
CASSLTGVTEAFF
>TRBJ1-1|.|.|TRBV2
TGTGCCCTTAACCCAGGGGAGAAGACTGAAGCTTTCTTT
CALNPGEKTEAFF
>TRBJ2-7|.|.|TRBV7-8
TGTGCCAGCAGTTCCCAGAACTCCTACGAGCAGTACTTC
CASSSQNSYEQYF
>TRBJ2-7|.|TRBD2|TRBV4-1
TGCGCCAGCAGCCTTACGGGGGGGCCGAACGAGCAGTACTTC
CASSLTGGPNEQYF
>TRBJ2-2|.|TRBD2|TRBV7-2
TGTGCCAGCAGCTTGGGGCGGGGGGACACCGGGGAGCTGTTTTTT
CASSLGRGDTGELFF
>TRBJ1-3|once|.|TRBV21-1
TGTGCCAGCAGCAATGGGGTAGACAGGTCCCCCCCTGACTCTGGAAACACCATATATTTT
CASSNGVDRSPPDSGNTIYF
>TRBJ2-5|.|.|TRBV2
TGTGCTTCAGCTAGCGTCGAGACCCAGTACTTC
CASASVETQYF
>TRBJ1-1|.|.|TRBV21-1
TGTGCCAGCAGGCTAGTACGCTACACAATTCGCACTGAAGCTTTCTTT
CASRLVRYTIRTEAFF
>TRBJ2-6|.|.|TRBV5-1
TGCGCCAGCAGCTTGGGCCAGGACAGCTCTGGGGCCAACGTCCTGACTTTC
CASSLGQDSSGANVLTF
>TRBJ2-1|.|.|TRBV5-1
TGCGCCAGCAGCTCCGGGTCTTTCCAGGGGATCAATGAGCAGTTCTTC
CASSSGSFQGINEQFF
>TRBJ2-3|.|.|TRBV19
TGTGCCAGTAAACCGGGGGTAAGCACAGATACGCAGTATTTT
CASKPGVSTDTQYF
>TRBJ1-2|.|.|TRBV5-1
TGCGCCAGCAGCACGATTAACAGGGACTATGGCTACACCTTC
CASSTINRDYGYTF
>TRBJ1-2|.|TRBD1|TRBV6-1
TGTGCCAGCAAAGCCATAACGGACAGGGAATATGGCTACACCTTC
CASKAITDREYGYTF